These 26 T cell receptor beta chains were all obtained from the same sample, sequenced in a study of naive and memory T cell subsets. The beta constant-region primer was an equimolar mix of two oligonucleotides covering TRBC1 and TRBC2. Nested alpha and beta constant-region primers with the SP2 primer drove four PCR rounds on ligated cDNA. In TCRdb, the UMI-ligation and nested PCR reads were re-called with MiXCR into one record per CDR3 protein. The repertoire holds 130,000 or so distinct CDR3 sequences, with 30% to 45% as singletons. What was sequenced was central memory CD4+ T cells from blood. The receptors were sampled from a human donor in good health.

This clonotype was picked up a small number of times. This rearrangement joins TRBV12-5 to TRBJ1-5, with D hard to call. The CDR3 consists of 12 residues. V lost 5 bases and J lost 5, with 7 bases in between. Germline lookup yields CDR1 LGHNT and CDR2 FRNRAP. The DNA for the CDR3 is TGTGCTAGTGGTCCCTTAGATCAGCCCCAGCATTTT. It specifies CASGPLDQPQHF.

This clonotype was seen only a few times. V and J are TRBV20-1 and TRBJ2-7; TRBD1 matches 10 bases. CDR3 size: 13 residues. Germline V CDR1 and CDR2: DFQATT, SNEGSKA (reference sequence). V shed 8 bases, J shed 7 bases, and the junction held 11 bases outside the gene matches. CDR3 residues: CSTPGQGWKEQYF. DNA for the CDR3: TGCAGTACTCCGGGACAGGGGTGGAAAGAGCAGTACTTC.

This clonotype is medium-sized within its sample. The CDR3 DNA reads as TGCAGCGTTGAACAGGCACTAGCGGGGGCCAGAGAGCAGTTCTTC. Its protein is CSVEQALAGAREQFF. This rearrangement joins TRBV29-1 to TRBJ2-1; TRBD2 agrees at 11 bases. V shed 2 bases, J shed 10 bases, and the junction held 10 bases outside the gene matches. The CDR3 runs 15 residues. Germline V lookup: CDR1 SQVTM, CDR2 ANQGSEA.

The chain couples TRBV20-1 to TRBJ2-5; D is undetermined. The CDR3 is 13 amino acids. Germline V CDR1 and CDR2: DFQATT, SNEGSKA (reference sequence). Deletions cut 4 bases from V and 13 bases from J, with 22 bases between. The chain's CDR3 is CSATYRSETLTYF. CDR3 nucleotide sequence: TGCAGTGCTACCTACCGATCGGAGACCCTTACGTACTTC.

The J gene is TRBJ2-1, the V gene TRBV20-1, with no clear D. V was trimmed by 3 bases and J by 9 bases, leaving 12 bases between them. CDR3 length equals 12 residues. CDR1 is DFQATT and CDR2 is SNEGSKA in the germline V gene (reference sequence). CDR3 in DNA: TGCAGTGCTAGTCTTAGAGCCGGTGAGCAGTTCTTC. Translated: CSASLRAGEQFF.

The chain has TRBV5-4 and TRBJ2-3; 13 bases map to TRBD2. Germline V gives CDR1 SGHNT, CDR2 YYREEE (reference sequence). This CDR3 is 16 amino acids long. V lost 4 bases to trimming and J lost 6 bases; unmatched junction nucleotides: 8. The CDR3 spells CASSVGLAGLGDTQYF. The DNA for the CDR3 is TGTGCCAGCAGCGTGGGACTAGCGGGACTGGGGGATACGCAGTATTTT.

The CDR3 DNA follows: TGCAGTGCTGGACAGGGGTACACTCAGCCCCAGCATTTT. Its translation: CSAGQGYTQPQHF. The chain recombines TRBV20-1 with TRBJ1-5; 9 bases match TRBD1. From germline, CDR1 is DFQATT and CDR2 SNEGSKA (reference sequence). The CDR3 totals 13 residues. The V segment lost 5 bases and the J segment 6 bases; nucleotides outside the gene matches: 5.

The rearrangement uses TRBV6-6 and TRBJ2-5; D not certain. The CDR3 extends over 14 amino acids. Trimming pared 1 base from V and 1 base from J, leaving 7 bases between. CDR1 is MNHNY, CDR2 SVGAGI, per germline (reference sequence). The DNA for the CDR3 is TGTGCCAGCAGTTACTTACAGACCCAAGAGACCCAGTACTTC. Translating it yields CASSYLQTQETQYF.

This clonotype occurred a few times. The V call is TRBV12-3 or TRBV12-4, the J call TRBJ1-5, with a tentative D call TRBD1 (5 bases). The CDR3 has 14 amino acids. V lost 5 bases and J lost 4, with 12 bases in between. This CDR3 reads CASSRWGPNQPQHF. Written as DNA, the CDR3 is TGTGCCAGCAGTCGATGGGGCCCTAATCAGCCCCAGCATTTT.

J is TRBJ1-5 and V is TRBV19; D is possibly TRBD1 (5 bases). The length of the CDR3 is 15 residues. Trimming removed 3 bases from V and 4 bases from J, with 13 bases in between. Germline V lookup: CDR1 LNHDA, CDR2 SQIVND (reference sequence). CDR3 DNA sequence: TGTGCCAGTAGTATCGTGACAGATAGGAATCAGCCCCAGCATTTT. It codes for CASSIVTDRNQPQHF. The variable domain in full, with the rest retrieved from reference TRBV19 and TRBJ1-5, is DGGITQSPKYLFRKEGQNVTLSCEQNLNHDAMYWYRQDPGQGLRLIYYSQIVNDFQKGDIAEGYSVSREKKESFPLTVTSAQKNPTAFYLCASSIVTDRNQPQHFGDGTRLSIL.

This chain links TRBV6-5 with TRBJ2-7, with 9 nucleotides matching TRBD2. Germline CDR1 is MNHEY and CDR2 is SVGAGI. The CDR3 contains 14 residues. V lost 6 bases and J lost 2; bases outside the gene matches: 5. As DNA, the CDR3 is TGTGCCAGCAGACGGACTAGCGCAACCTACGAGCAGTACTTC. Encoded protein: CASRRTSATYEQYF.

This chain connects TRBV5-1 to TRBJ2-7; D not certain. The CDR3 covers 14 residues. The germline CDR1 and CDR2 sequences are SGHRS and YFSETQ. With 0 bases removed from V and 3 bases from J, the gap between germline ends came to 10 bases. The CDR3 sequence: CASSLGGSGYEQYF. In DNA form, the CDR3 reads TGCGCCAGCAGCTTGGGGGGTTCCGGCTACGAGCAGTACTTC.

The J gene is TRBJ2-3, the V gene TRBV7-2; D perhaps matches TRBD2 (6 bases). The CDR3 loop spans 15 amino acids. The germline CDR1 and CDR2 sequences are SGHTA and FQGNSA. Trimming took off 1 base at V and 5 bases at J, with 13 bases between the two ends. As DNA, the CDR3 is TGTGCCAGCAGCTTAGTGGGCGGGAAGGGAGATACGCAGTATTTT. Its translation is CASSLVGGKGDTQYF.

The rearrangement joins TRBV12-3 or TRBV12-4 to TRBJ2-1; 12 bases are shared with TRBD2. The V gene end was trimmed by 8 bases and the J gene end by 12 bases; junction bases not matched to a gene: 14. The CDR3 totals 15 residues. CDR3 nucleotides: TGTGCCAGCGGAACGGGACTAGCGGGCGAGCCGGCGCAGTTCTTC. This codes for CASGTGLAGEPAQFF.

This clonotype was counted ten times or more. The rearrangement links TRBV20-1 to TRBJ2-7; 8 positions match TRBD2. The CDR3 has 13 amino acids. Germline V CDR1 and CDR2: DFQATT, SNEGSKA (reference sequence). CDR3: CMWWREAPGEQYF. CDR3 coding DNA: TGCATGTGGTGGCGGGAGGCACCTGGGGAGCAGTACTTC.

V gene TRBV18 combines with J gene TRBJ1-1; a weak D match, TRBD1 (6 bases). The ends were cut back, 2 bases at V and 1 base at J, with 8 bases in the middle. CDR1 and CDR2 from the germline V gene are KGHSH and LQKENI. This CDR3 region has 14 residues. In nucleotides, the CDR3 is TGTGCCAGCTCACCATCCAGGGGGAACACTGAAGCTTTCTTT. Translating it yields CASSPSRGNTEAFF.

This clonotype turned up a few times. J is TRBJ2-1 and V is TRBV29-1, with TRBD2 matching 9 bases. CDR1 is SQVTM, CDR2 ANQGSEA, per germline. There are 15 residues in the CDR3. Trimming cost V 3 bases and J 1 base; bases outside gene matches: 4. CDR3: CSVDLAGISYNEQFF. The CDR3 DNA reads TGCAGCGTTGACCTAGCGGGAATTTCCTACAATGAGCAGTTCTTC.

This clonotype was seen a few times. This CDR3 reads CASSLDVYRGEQYF. CDR3 in DNA: TGTGCCAGCAGCTTAGACGTATACAGGGGAGAGCAGTACTTC. The chain is built from TRBV11-2 and TRBJ2-7; 7 bases align to TRBD1. The V and J ends lost 0 bases and 7 bases, in that order; junction bases with no gene match: 6. The CDR3 spans 14 residues. Per germline, CDR1 SGHAT and CDR2 FQNNGV.

To note about this clonotype: Sequence at one end of the junction differs from germline and may be a read error. The J gene is TRBJ2-5, the V gene TRBV5-5; the match to TRBD2 covers 10 bases. Germline CDR1 reads SGHKS; CDR2 reads YYEKEE (reference sequence). This CDR3 comprises 19 residues. CDR3 protein: CASSLGRGTSDHSRETQYF. The CDR3 DNA reads as TGTGCCAGCAGTTTGGGCCGGGGGACTAGCGACCATAGCCGGGAGACCCAGTACTTC.

The gene calls are TRBV29-1 and TRBJ2-3; D remains ambiguous. CDR1 and CDR2 from the germline V gene are SQVTM and ANQGSEA. The CDR3 sequence is 11 residues long. V was clipped by 7 bases and J by 5 bases, with 10 bases between them. The CDR3 DNA follows: TGCAGCGCCTACTATCAAGATACGCAGTATTTT. Residues: CSAYYQDTQYF.

This chain uses TRBV6-5 with TRBJ2-7, with D possibly being TRBD2 (5 bases). The CDR3 totals 14 residues. Germline CDR1 MNHEY, CDR2 SVGAGI. V lost 0 bases and J 2 bases, leaving 8 bases between the germline ends. The CDR3 is CASSYSGRTYEQYF. The CDR3 DNA sequence: TGTGCCAGCAGTTACTCTGGGAGAACCTACGAGCAGTACTTC.

The chain joins TRBV20-1 to TRBJ2-7, with D maybe TRBD2 (6 bases). This CDR3 is built from 13 residues. V was clipped by 8 bases and J by 0 bases, with 14 bases between them. In germline, CDR1 is DFQATT, CDR2 SNEGSKA (reference sequence). CDR3 residues: CSPTGESSYEQYF. The CDR3 coding sequence is TGCAGTCCAACGGGAGAGAGCTCCTACGAGCAGTACTTC.

The sample holds a few counts of this clonotype. This sequence joins TRBV6-2 or TRBV6-3 and TRBJ1-5; TRBD1 is a possible D gene (5 bases). V lost 6 bases to trimming and J lost 5 bases, with 14 bases between them. This CDR3 has 14 residues. The germline gives CDR1 MNHEY, CDR2 SVGEGT. CDR3 DNA: TGTGCCAGCAGGCAGGGCGGCACCCATCAGCCCCAGCATTTT. It is translated as CASRQGGTHQPQHF.

This chain connects TRBV6-2 or TRBV6-3 to TRBJ2-5; the D gene is possibly TRBD2 (5 bases). This CDR3 is 13 amino acids long. Trimming pared 6 bases from V and 1 base from J, leaving 9 bases between. Germline V lookup: CDR1 MNHEY, CDR2 SVGEGT. The DNA for the CDR3 is TGTGCCAGCAGGCAGCGGACCCAAGAGACCCAGTACTTC. The encoded protein is CASRQRTQETQYF.

This chain links TRBV27 with TRBJ1-6; weak D call: TRBD1 (5 bases). The germline V gene has CDR1 MNHEY and CDR2 SMNVEV (reference sequence). The V and J ends lost 3 bases and 6 bases respectively, with 9 bases between them. The CDR3 totals 14 residues. CDR3 sequence: CASSFGRANSPLHF. CDR3 bases: TGTGCCAGCAGTTTCGGCAGGGCTAATTCACCCCTCCACTTT.

The chain uses TRBV29-1 and TRBJ2-1; possibly TRBD1 for D (6 bases). Germline assignment: CDR1 SQVTM and CDR2 ANQGSEA. The CDR3 length is 14 residues. The V gene lost 7 bases and the J gene lost 8 bases, with 21 bases spanning the gap. CDR3 amino acids: CSGKGHGVVDEQFF. In nucleotides, the CDR3 is TGCAGCGGGAAGGGACACGGGGTTGTCGATGAGCAGTTCTTC.